This TCR beta chain was identified in a study of shared clonotypes between healthy human individuals. General study results and limits: Shared clonotypes across all four donors exceeded non-shared ones in generation probability. Rarefaction showed that sequencing of sorted subsets was incomplete (despite large depth).

Clones were read by immunoSEQ multiplex PCR, and TCRdb kept only the in-frame ones, dropping some. The sample contains about 2 million clones, around 95% of which appear only once. As concerns this clone: Its specificity is not known.

Unmatched junction bases numbered 10, after V lost 4 bases and J lost 7 bases. The germline V gene has CDR1 MNHEY and CDR2 SVGAGI. This CDR3 region has 15 residues. The sequenced sample was naive CD4+ T cells sorted from blood. Subset: CD45RA+ positively selected. The V gene is TRBV6-5, the J gene TRBJ2-1; TRBD1 matches at 7 bases. The TCR sequence derives from a man aged 18 to 29 in good health. DNA of the CDR3: TGTGCCAGCAGTTCCACCCAGATACAGGGGAATGAGCAGTTCTTC. Amino acids: CASSSTQIQGNEQFF.